The rows below give T cell receptor beta chains drawn from one sample of a study of blood T cell repertoires in COVID-19. Libraries were prepared by immunoSEQ multiplex PCR; TCRdb keeps only in-frame clonotypes and omits some of them. Here the sample spans 400,000 to 450,000 clones, 90% being singletons. The material sequenced was PBMCs or T cells enriched from blood (not recorded which). Source of these receptors: a man younger than 35 who had recovered from COVID-19. The CDR3 runs from the conserved cysteine through the conserved F or W. The D gene is left open where the match is weak. Expanded clones are given a class, and other clones once, few, many or no size at all.

j_gene | v_gene | abundance | len | d_gene | CDR3nt | CDR3aa
TRBJ2-7 | TRBV29-1 | . | 15 | TRBD1 | TGCAGCGTCGAAAGGTGGACAGGGTTAGGGTACGAGCAGTACTTC | CSVERWTGLGYEQYF
TRBJ2-5 | TRBV11-2 | . | 18 | TRBD2 | TGTGCCAGCAGTAGGACTAGCGGGAGGGCAGGGGTTCGGGAGACCCAGTACTTC | CASSRTSGRAGVRETQYF
TRBJ2-7 | TRBV18 | . | 14 | . | TGTGCCAGCTCACCAGCAGGTGGATCCTACGAGCAGTACTTC | CASSPAGGSYEQYF
TRBJ1-2 | TRBV15 | few | 15 | . | TGTGCCACCAGCAGAGTGGCACAGGGTAGCTATGGCTACACCTTC | CATSRVAQGSYGYTF
TRBJ1-3 | TRBV20-1 | . | 16 | . | TGCAGTGCTAGTGGTCAGGGCTTATTGGTCGGAAACACCATATATTTT | CSASGQGLLVGNTIYF
TRBJ1-5 | TRBV30 | . | 16 | TRBD1 | TGTGCCTGGACCCCGCCCCCAGGGGGCGCAGGTCAGCCCCAGCATTTT | CAWTPPPGGAGQPQHF
TRBJ1-2 | TRBV28 | . | 13 | . | TGTGCCAGCAGTTTATTGAGTCGCTATGGCTACACCTTC | CASSLLSRYGYTF
TRBJ1-5 | TRBV15 | . | 14 | TRBD1 | TGTGCCACCAGCCAAGGGGGCCCAAATCAGCCCCAGCATTTT | CATSQGGPNQPQHF
TRBJ2-2 | TRBV18 | once | 17 | TRBD2 | TGTGCCAGCTCACCTCCCGACGCGGGAGGTCACACCGGGGAGCTGTTTTTT | CASSPPDAGGHTGELFF
TRBJ1-1 | TRBV7-9 | . | 18 | TRBD1 | TGTGCCAGCAGCTTAAAGAGACAGGGGGTTGTTAGGAACACTGAAGCTTTCTTT | CASSLKRQGVVRNTEAFF
TRBJ1-1 | TRBV24-1 | . | 14 | . | TGTGCCACCAGTGATTTGGACAGCGAAGGGGGAGCTTTCTTT | CATSDLDSEGGAFF
TRBJ2-2 | TRBV10-1 | . | 15 | . | TGCGCCAGCAGTGACGGGGGGCTGGGGACCGGGGAGCTGTTTTTT | CASSDGGLGTGELFF
TRBJ1-2 | TRBV3-1/TRBV3-2 | few | 16 | . | TGTGCCAGCAGCCAAATTTTGGGGGGGGTAGCGTATGGCTACACCTTC | CASSQILGGVAYGYTF
TRBJ2-5 | TRBV7-3 | few | 14 | TRBD2 | TGTGCCAGCAGCTTTAAGCGGGGGCAAGAGACCCAGTACTTC | CASSFKRGQETQYF
TRBJ1-2 | TRBV28 | . | 17 | TRBD1 | TGTGCCAGCAGTCAATCCACTCCCGGGACAGGGTCCTATGGCTACACCTTC | CASSQSTPGTGSYGYTF
TRBJ2-7 | TRBV5-1 | . | 16 | TRBD2 | TGCGCCAGCAGCTTGGAACCGGGACTAGCGGGCTACGAGCAGTACTTC | CASSLEPGLAGYEQYF
TRBJ1-1 | TRBV2 | . | 13 | TRBD1 | TGTGCCAGGGGGACAGCCGTGAACACTGAAGCTTTCTTT | CARGTAVNTEAFF
TRBJ1-3 | TRBV19 | medium-sized | 16 | . | TGTGCCAGTAGTCGAGTTGACGGACACTCTGGAAACACCATATATTTT | CASSRVDGHSGNTIYF
TRBJ2-1 | TRBV2 | . | 14 | . | TGTGCCAGCACGAGACAGGATCCCTACAATGAGCAGTTCTTC | CASTRQDPYNEQFF
TRBJ2-6 | TRBV3-1/TRBV3-2 | . | 19 | . | TGTGCCAGCAGCCAAGCGGGATTAAGGAGGAGCGCTGGGGCCAACGTCCTGACTTTC | CASSQAGLRRSAGANVLTF
TRBJ2-1 | TRBV3-1/TRBV3-2 | . | 15 | TRBD1 | TGTGCCAGCAGCCCGGGACAGGGGGCGAGGAATGAGCAGTTCTTC | CASSPGQGARNEQFF
TRBJ1-3 | TRBV15 | . | 18 | . | TGTGCCACCAGCAAAATACAGGTCGGAGACCGCTCTGGAAACACCATATATTTT | CATSKIQVGDRSGNTIYF
TRBJ2-1 | TRBV5-1 | . | 15 | TRBD2 | TGCGCCAGCAGCTTGACGAGCGGGAGGGAGGGTGAGCAGTTCTTC | CASSLTSGREGEQFF
TRBJ2-3 | TRBV30 | . | 14 | . | TGTGCCTGGAGTGTGGTTGAGGGCAGAGATACGCAGTATTTT | CAWSVVEGRDTQYF
TRBJ1-1 | TRBV5-4 | . | 15 | . | TGTGCCACCCAGCCTAAAGGGGAACTGAACACTGAAGCTTTCTTT | CATQPKGELNTEAFF
TRBJ2-7 | TRBV2 | . | 16 | TRBD2 | TGTGCCAGCAGTGAGACTAGCGGGCCAATTTCCTACGAGCAGTACTTC | CASSETSGPISYEQYF
TRBJ1-2 | TRBV27 | once | 15 | . | TGTGCCAGCAGCGAAGACCCAGACGGGTTCTGGGGCTACACCTTC | CASSEDPDGFWGYTF
TRBJ1-1 | TRBV28 | . | 14 | . | TGTGCCAGCAGTACCTATCTCCGGGACACTGAAGCTTTCTTT | CASSTYLRDTEAFF
TRBJ1-1 | TRBV7-9 | . | 18 | . | TGTGCCAGCAGCTTAATACGAGGATCGGGCGCGGGGAACACTGAAGCTTTCTTT | CASSLIRGSGAGNTEAFF
TRBJ1-2 | TRBV9 | . | 16 | TRBD1 | TGTGCCAGCAGCGACGGGACAGGGTCATTACTTACGGGCTACACCTTC | CASSDGTGSLLTGYTF
TRBJ2-1 | TRBV19 | . | 16 | TRBD2 | TGTGCCAGTAGTTCTGCGGGAGTCGTCTCCTACAATGAGCAGTTCTTC | CASSSAGVVSYNEQFF
TRBJ2-7 | TRBV19 | . | 14 | . | TGTGCCAGTAGTATCGGTACCGGGAGTTACGAGCAGTACTTC | CASSIGTGSYEQYF
TRBJ2-4 | TRBV24-1 | . | 15 | TRBD1 | TGTGCCACCAGTGAGCCCCAGGGGGAATCTAACATTCAGTACTTC | CATSEPQGESNIQYF
TRBJ1-1 | TRBV24-1 | . | 16 | . | TGTGCCACCAGTGATTCAGGGGACCTTTTGAACACTGAAGCTTTCTTT | CATSDSGDLLNTEAFF
TRBJ1-1 | TRBV28 | . | 14 | . | TGTGCCAGCAGTTTTTTAACAGCTAACACTGAAGCTTTCTTT | CASSFLTANTEAFF
TRBJ1-2 | TRBV6-5 | . | 14 | TRBD1 | TGTGCCAGCAGCTGGGACAGGGGGGGCTATGGCTACACCTTC | CASSWDRGGYGYTF
TRBJ1-3 | TRBV2 | . | 14 | . | TGTGCCAGCAGTGGGGAGAGCTCTGGAAACACCATATATTTT | CASSGESSGNTIYF
TRBJ2-7 | TRBV7-9 | once | 14 | TRBD1 | TGTGCCAGCAGCTATTGGACAGGGTCGGGGGAGCAGTACTTC | CASSYWTGSGEQYF
TRBJ1-1 | TRBV29-1 | . | 12 | . | TGCAGCGTACAGGAATCGAACACTGAAGCTTTCTTT | CSVQESNTEAFF
TRBJ2-7 | TRBV2 | . | 14 | . | TGTGCCAGCAGTTCAAGTCTATCGGTTGCCGGGCAGTACTTC | CASSSSLSVAGQYF
TRBJ2-5 | TRBV2 | . | 15 | . | TGTGCCAGCAGTGAATTGTGGCCTTACCAAGAGACCCAGTACTTC | CASSELWPYQETQYF
TRBJ2-7 | TRBV13 | . | 15 | TRBD2 | TGTGCCAGCAGCGCCCTGTTGGGGGGGAGTTTGGAGCAGTACTTC | CASSALLGGSLEQYF
TRBJ1-2 | TRBV5-1 | . | 14 | TRBD1 | TGCGCCAGCAGCTCACCGGGACAGGTCTTCACTATCACCTTC | CASSSPGQVFTITF
TRBJ2-1 | TRBV10-3 | . | 15 | TRBD2 | TGTGCCATCAGTGGAGTAGCGGGGGGGTACAATGAGCAGTTCTTC | CAISGVAGGYNEQFF
TRBJ2-3 | TRBV4-1 | . | 13 | . | TGCGCCAGCAGCCCACGGGACACCGATACGCAGTATTTT | CASSPRDTDTQYF
TRBJ1-6 | TRBV11-2 | . | 15 | . | TGTGCCAGCAGCTTAGCGACAATACCTGCCTCACCCCTCCACTTT | CASSLATIPASPLHF
TRBJ1-4 | TRBV30 | . | 12 | . | TGTGCCTGGAGACAGTTTAATGAAAAACTGTTTTTT | CAWRQFNEKLFF
TRBJ2-3 | TRBV28 | once | 14 | . | TGTGCCAGCAGTTTATACAGGGACGGAGATACGCAGTATTTT | CASSLYRDGDTQYF
TRBJ1-5 | TRBV19 | . | 13 | TRBD1 | TGTGCCAGTAGTACGGCAGGGGGTCAGCCCCAGCATTTT | CASSTAGGQPQHF
TRBJ1-2 | TRBV4-1 | . | 15 | . | TGCGCCAGCAGCCAGGACGTGACAGTCAACTATGGCTACACCTTC | CASSQDVTVNYGYTF
TRBJ1-1 | TRBV28 | once | 17 | . | TGTGCCAGCAGTTTAAGTGGGGGGACCTGGGGCGGCACTGAAGCTTTCTTT | CASSLSGGTWGGTEAFF
TRBJ2-7 | TRBV4-1 | . | 14 | TRBD2 | TGCGCCAGCAGCCCACTAGCGGGAGGTGGCGAGCAGTACTTC | CASSPLAGGGEQYF
TRBJ2-7 | TRBV3-1/TRBV3-2 | . | 17 | . | TGTGCCAGCAGCCAAGAATCCGGGACTCCAAGCTCCTACGAGCAGTACTTC | CASSQESGTPSSYEQYF
TRBJ2-2 | TRBV2 | . | 15 | TRBD2 | TGTGCCAGCAGCGCCGGGACTAGTAGCACCGGGGAGCTGTTTTTT | CASSAGTSSTGELFF
TRBJ1-4 | TRBV5-5 | . | 15 | . | TGTGCCAGCAGCTTGGCCCACAATCGAATAGAAAAACTGTTTTTT | CASSLAHNRIEKLFF